The entry below describes one T cell receptor (beta chain). Generated by immunoSEQ multiplex PCR, the TCRdb table keeps only in-frame clones and is missing some. Of fewer than 200,000 clones in the sample, 85% to 90% were seen once. These data come from a study of blood T cell repertoires in COVID-19. Turning to the study itself: The study drew acute and convalescent COVID-19 samples from the United States, Italy and Spain.

This receptor was taken from a woman younger than 35 who had recovered from COVID-19. Material for sequencing was peripheral blood.

The CDR3 here is CASSQLAGGNEQFF. The DNA of the CDR3 is TGTGCCAGCAGCCAATTAGCGGGAGGAAATGAGCAGTTCTTC. This chain connects TRBV3-1 (or the pseudogene TRBV3-2) to TRBJ2-1, with TRBD2 identical over 10 bases. Per germline, CDR1 LGHDT and CDR2 YNNKEL (reference sequence). J was trimmed by 7 bases and V by 2 bases; bases with no gene match: 2. The CDR3 runs to 14 residues.